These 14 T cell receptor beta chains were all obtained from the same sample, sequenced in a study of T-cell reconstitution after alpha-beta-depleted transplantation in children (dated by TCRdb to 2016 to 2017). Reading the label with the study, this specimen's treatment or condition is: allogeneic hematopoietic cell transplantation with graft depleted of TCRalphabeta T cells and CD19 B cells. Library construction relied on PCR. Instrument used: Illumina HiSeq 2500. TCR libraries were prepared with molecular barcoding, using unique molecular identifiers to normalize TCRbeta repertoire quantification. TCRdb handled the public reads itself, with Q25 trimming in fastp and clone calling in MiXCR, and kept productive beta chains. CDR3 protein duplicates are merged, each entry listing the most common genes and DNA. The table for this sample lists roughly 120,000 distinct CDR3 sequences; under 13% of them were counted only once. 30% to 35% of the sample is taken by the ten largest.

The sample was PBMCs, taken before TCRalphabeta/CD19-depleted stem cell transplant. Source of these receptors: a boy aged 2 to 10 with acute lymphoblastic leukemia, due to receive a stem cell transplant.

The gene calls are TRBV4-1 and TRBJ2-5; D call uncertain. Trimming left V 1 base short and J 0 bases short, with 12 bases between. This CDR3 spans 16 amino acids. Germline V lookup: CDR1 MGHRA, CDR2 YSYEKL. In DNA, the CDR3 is TGCGCCAGCAGCCAAGTAAAAGGGCAGAACCAAGAGACCCAGTACTTC. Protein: CASSQVKGQNQETQYF.

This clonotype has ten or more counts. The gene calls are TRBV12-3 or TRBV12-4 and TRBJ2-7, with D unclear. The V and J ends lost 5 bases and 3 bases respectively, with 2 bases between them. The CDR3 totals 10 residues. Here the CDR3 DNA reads TGTGCCAGCAGTCTCTACGAGCAGTACTTC. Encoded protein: CASSLYEQYF.

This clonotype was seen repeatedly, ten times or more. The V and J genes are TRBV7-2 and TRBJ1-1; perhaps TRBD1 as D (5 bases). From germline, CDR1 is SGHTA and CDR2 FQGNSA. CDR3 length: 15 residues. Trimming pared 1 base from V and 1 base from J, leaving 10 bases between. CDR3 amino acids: CASSLDGQKNTEAFF. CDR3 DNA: TGTGCCAGCAGCTTAGATGGACAAAAGAACACTGAAGCTTTCTTT.

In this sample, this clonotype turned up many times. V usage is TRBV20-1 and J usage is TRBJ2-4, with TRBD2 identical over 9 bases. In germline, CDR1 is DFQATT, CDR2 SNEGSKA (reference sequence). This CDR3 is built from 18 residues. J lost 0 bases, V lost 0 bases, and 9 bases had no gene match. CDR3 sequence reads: CSARDRVKLAGAKNIQYF. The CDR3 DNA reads TGCAGTGCTAGAGATAGGGTTAAACTAGCGGGAGCCAAAAACATTCAGTACTTC.

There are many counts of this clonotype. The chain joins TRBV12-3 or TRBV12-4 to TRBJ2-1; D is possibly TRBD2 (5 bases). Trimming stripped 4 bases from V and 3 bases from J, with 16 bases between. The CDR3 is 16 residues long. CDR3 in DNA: TGTGCCAGCAGTTCCCTCCGGCACAGCGGCTACAATGAGCAGTTCTTC. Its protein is CASSSLRHSGYNEQFF.

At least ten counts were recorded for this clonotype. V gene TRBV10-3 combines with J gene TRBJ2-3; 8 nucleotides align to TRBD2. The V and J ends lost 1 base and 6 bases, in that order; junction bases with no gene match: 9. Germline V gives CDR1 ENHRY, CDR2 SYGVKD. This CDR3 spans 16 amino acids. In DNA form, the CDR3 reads TGTGCCATCAGTGAGTACACTAGCGGACTCGGGGATACGCAGTATTTT. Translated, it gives CAISEYTSGLGDTQYF.

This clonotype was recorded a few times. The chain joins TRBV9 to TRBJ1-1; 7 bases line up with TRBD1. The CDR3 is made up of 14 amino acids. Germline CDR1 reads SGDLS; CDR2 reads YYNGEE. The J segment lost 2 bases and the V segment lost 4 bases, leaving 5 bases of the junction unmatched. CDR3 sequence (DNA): TGTGCCAGCAGCCGAGGGGGCATTAACACTGAAGCTTTCTTT. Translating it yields CASSRGGINTEAFF.

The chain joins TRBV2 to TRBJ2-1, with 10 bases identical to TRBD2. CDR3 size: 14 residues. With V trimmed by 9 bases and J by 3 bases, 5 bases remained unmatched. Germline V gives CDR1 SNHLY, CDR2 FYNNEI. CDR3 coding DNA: TGTGCCAGTAGCGGGACTAGCGTCTACAATGAGCAGTTCTTC. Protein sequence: CASSGTSVYNEQFF.

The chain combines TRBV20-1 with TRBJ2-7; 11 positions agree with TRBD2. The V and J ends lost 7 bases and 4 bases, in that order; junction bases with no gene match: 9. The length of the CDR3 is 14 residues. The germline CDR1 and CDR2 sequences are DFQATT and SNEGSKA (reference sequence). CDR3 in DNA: TGCAGTGTAGTTAGCGGGAGGGCCTCTTACGAGCAGTACTTC. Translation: CSVVSGRASYEQYF.

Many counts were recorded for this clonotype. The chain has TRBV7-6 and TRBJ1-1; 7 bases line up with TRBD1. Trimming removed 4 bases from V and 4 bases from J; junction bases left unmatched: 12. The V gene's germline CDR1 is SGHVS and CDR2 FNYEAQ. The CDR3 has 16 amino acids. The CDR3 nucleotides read TGTGCCAGCAGCTGGAATTACAGGGGTGGTGTCACTGAAGCTTTCTTT. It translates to CASSWNYRGGVTEAFF.

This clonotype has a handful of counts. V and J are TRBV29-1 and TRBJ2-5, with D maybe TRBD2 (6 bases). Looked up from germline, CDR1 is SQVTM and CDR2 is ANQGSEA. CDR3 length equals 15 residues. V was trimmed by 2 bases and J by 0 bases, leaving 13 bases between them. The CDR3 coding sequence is TGCAGCGTTGAAATGGGACTTTCGTACCAAGAGACCCAGTACTTC. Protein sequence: CSVEMGLSYQETQYF.

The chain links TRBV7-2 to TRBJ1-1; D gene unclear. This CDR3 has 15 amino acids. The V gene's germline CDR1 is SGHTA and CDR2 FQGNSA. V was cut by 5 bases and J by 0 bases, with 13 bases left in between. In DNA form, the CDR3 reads TGTGCCAGCAGCCCTCCCCCAAGAATGAACACTGAAGCTTTCTTT. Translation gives CASSPPPRMNTEAFF.

The CDR3 coding sequence is TGTGCCAGCAGTGAAGAAGTGTTGGGGGTGGGGACAGATACGCAGTATTTT. Amino acid sequence: CASSEEVLGVGTDTQYF. The chain joins TRBV25-1 to TRBJ2-3; D may match TRBD1 or TRBD2 (5 bases each). V was pared by 2 bases and J by 3 bases, with 18 bases between. The CDR3 has 17 amino acids. The germline gives CDR1 MGHDK, CDR2 SYGVNS.

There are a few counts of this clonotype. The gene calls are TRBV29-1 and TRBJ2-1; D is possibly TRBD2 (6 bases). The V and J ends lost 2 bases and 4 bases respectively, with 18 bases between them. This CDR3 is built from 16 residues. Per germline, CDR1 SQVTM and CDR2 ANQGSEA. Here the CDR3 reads CSVEQGRLGLYNEQFF. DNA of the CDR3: TGCAGCGTTGAACAGGGCCGACTAGGACTATACAATGAGCAGTTCTTC.